This T cell receptor (beta chain) came from a study of blood T cell repertoires in COVID-19. For the study at large: Collection of acute and convalescent COVID-19 samples took place in the United States, Italy and Spain. T cells, B-cell-depleted T cells, or PBMCs provided the cDNA or gDNA that served as material.

In the original processing: Amplifying reference gene primers gave estimates of nucleated cell counts. The repertoire was sequenced with immunoSEQ multiplex PCR; TCRdb's copy has only in-frame clones and lacks some. V, J and clone size reflect that table, while D and trimming were determined from the DNA. The sample carries fewer than 150,000 clones, approximately 80% recorded once. This receptor was taken from an elderly man with acute or convalescent COVID-19. Sequencing was carried out using peripheral blood.

CDR3 sequence: CASSLQSGGRSGELFF. DNA for the CDR3: TGTGCCAGCAGCTTACAAAGCGGGGGGCGGAGCGGGGAGCTGTTTTTT. The V gene is TRBV7-2, the J gene TRBJ2-2; 9 nucleotides match TRBD2. CDR3 size: 16 residues. Germline CDR1 is SGHTA and CDR2 is FQGNSA. With 2 bases clipped from V and 7 bases from J, the junction kept 8 bases outside the gene matches.